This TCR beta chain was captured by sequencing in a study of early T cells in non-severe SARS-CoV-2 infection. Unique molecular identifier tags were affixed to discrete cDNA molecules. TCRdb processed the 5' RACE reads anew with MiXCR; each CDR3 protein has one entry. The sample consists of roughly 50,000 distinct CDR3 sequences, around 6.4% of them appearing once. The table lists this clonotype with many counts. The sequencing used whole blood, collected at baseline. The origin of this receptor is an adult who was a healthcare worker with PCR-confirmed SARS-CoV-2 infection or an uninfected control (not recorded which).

CDR3 region: CATSDFRALGTDTQYF. The CDR3 nucleotides are TGTGCCACCAGTGATTTCCGGGCCTTGGGGACAGATACGCAGTATTTT. The chain recombines TRBV24-1 with TRBJ2-3; D gene unclear. This CDR3 has 16 amino acids. Trimming left V 1 base short and J 3 bases short, with 13 bases between. Germline loops: CDR1 KGHDR, CDR2 SFDVKD.